The 11 T cell receptor beta chains below all came from one sample that was sequenced in a study of T cell repertoires in cytomegalovirus infection. MiXCR was run by TCRdb on the reads, yielding one entry per CDR3 protein. The sample carries 300,000 or so distinct CDR3 sequences, approximately 25% recorded once. These receptors are not linked to any known antigen. Sequencing used cultured PBMCs, obtained from culture after CMV antigen stimulation. These receptor sequences come from a human donor in good health (CMV status not recorded). Some clones in this sample may be carry-over from other donors' samples.

The chain links TRBV29-1 to TRBJ1-1; D remains unclear. V shed 3 bases and J shed 1 base, with 15 bases lying between them. Germline V CDR1 and CDR2: SQVTM, ANQGSEA. The CDR3 consists of 15 residues. The CDR3 protein is CSVEAGPSRNTEAFF. In nucleotides, the CDR3 is TGCAGCGTTGAGGCGGGTCCCTCAAGGAACACTGAAGCTTTCTTT.

The rearrangement joins TRBV7-9 to TRBJ2-2; possible D gene TRBD1, 5 bases. Per the germline V gene, CDR1 is SEHNR and CDR2 is FQNEAQ (reference sequence). There are 15 residues in the CDR3. Between the trimmed V and J ends, which lost 3 bases and 1 base, there was a span of 9 bases. The CDR3 coding sequence is TGTGCCAGCAGCTTCCCCGACAGGAACACCGGGGAGCTGTTTTTT. It translates to CASSFPDRNTGELFF.

This clonotype was seen a handful of times. The chain carries TRBV29-1 and TRBJ1-1, with D hard to call. The V end lost 6 bases, the J end lost 1 base, and 9 bases lay between the germline ends. From germline, CDR1 is SQVTM and CDR2 ANQGSEA. The CDR3 extends over 12 amino acids. CDR3 in DNA: TGCAGCGTCTCATCCGGGAACACTGAAGCTTTCTTT. This encodes CSVSSGNTEAFF.

Only a few counts were recorded for this clonotype. This sequence joins TRBV12-3 or TRBV12-4 and TRBJ2-2; D is uncertain. This CDR3 region has 14 residues. The ends were cut back, 6 bases at V and 4 bases at J, with 12 bases in the middle. This CDR3 is CASSWGVVTGELFF. DNA of the CDR3: TGTGCCAGCAGCTGGGGTGTTGTCACCGGGGAGCTGTTTTTT.

V gene TRBV3-1 combines with J gene TRBJ2-7; D is uncertain. Trimming removed 1 base from V and 2 bases from J, with 12 bases in between. CDR3 length: 15 amino acids. Germline V gives CDR1 LGHDT, CDR2 YNNKEL (reference sequence). CDR3 bases: TGTGCCAGCAGCCAAGCGCCGCCAGGCGCCTACGAGCAGTACTTC. Its translation: CASSQAPPGAYEQYF.

This clonotype has more than one count but fewer than ten. This sequence joins TRBV19 and TRBJ2-5; 11 bases align to TRBD1. V trimming: 4 bases; J trimming: 5 bases; junction bases outside the gene matches: 6. Germline CDR1 LNHDA, CDR2 SQIVND (reference sequence). The CDR3 contains 15 residues. DNA of the CDR3: TGTGCCAGTAGTAAAGGGGACAGGGGGGGGGAGACCCAGTACTTC. This gives the protein CASSKGDRGGETQYF.

In its sample, this clonotype was seen a few times. The genes are TRBV7-2 and TRBJ1-2; the match to TRBD1 covers 8 bases. Germline CDR1 SGHTA, CDR2 FQGNSA. The CDR3 is made up of 17 amino acids. Losses at the gene ends were 2 bases for V and 7 bases for J; bases not matched to a gene: 15. This CDR3 is CASSLSRTGYGGGGYTF. Here the CDR3 DNA reads TGTGCCAGCAGCTTATCCCGGACAGGGTATGGAGGGGGTGGCTACACCTTC.

This clonotype occurred a few times. The chain recombines TRBV7-9 with TRBJ1-1; TRBD1 agrees at 8 bases. The CDR3 extends over 15 amino acids. The germline gives CDR1 SEHNR, CDR2 FQNEAQ (reference sequence). V was pared by 4 bases and J by 2 bases, with 6 bases of the junction left unmatched. The CDR3 protein is CASSSWDRLNTEAFF. The CDR3 DNA reads TGTGCCAGCAGCTCGTGGGACAGGCTAAACACTGAAGCTTTCTTT.

The chain employs TRBV12-3 or TRBV12-4 and TRBJ1-1, with D uncertain. The CDR3 runs 11 residues. Trimming shortened V by 5 bases and J by 14 bases, and 15 bases separated the two germline ends. The CDR3 DNA is TGTGCCAGCAGTGTCGGCGCAGCGGGGTTCTTT. Translating gives CASSVGAAGFF.

This clonotype appeared a few times. The rearrangement links TRBV9 to TRBJ2-7; possible D gene TRBD2, 5 bases. V dropped 4 bases and J dropped 7 bases, with 18 bases sitting between them. This CDR3 has 14 amino acids. Germline values: CDR1 SGDLS, CDR2 YYNGEE. The CDR3 sequence: CASSNQPTGLEQYF. In DNA, the CDR3 is TGTGCCAGCAGCAATCAACCAACCGGACTGGAGCAGTACTTC.

This rearrangement joins TRBV11-3 to TRBJ2-1; weak D call: TRBD2 (5 bases). The V and J ends lost 1 base and 7 bases respectively, with 11 bases between them. This CDR3 region has 14 residues. CDR1 is SGHNT and CDR2 is YENEEA in the germline V gene. The CDR3 DNA reads as TGTGCCAGCAGCTTAGGGCCGGACTGGAATGAGCAGTTCTTC. It translates to CASSLGPDWNEQFF. Filled out from reference TRBV11-3 and TRBJ2-1, the complete variable domain reads EAGVVQSPRYKIIEKKQPVAFWCNPISGHNTLYWYLQNLGQGPELLIRYENEEAVDDSQLPKDRFSAERLKGVDSTLKIQPAELGDSAVYLCASSLGPDWNEQFFGPGTRLTVL.